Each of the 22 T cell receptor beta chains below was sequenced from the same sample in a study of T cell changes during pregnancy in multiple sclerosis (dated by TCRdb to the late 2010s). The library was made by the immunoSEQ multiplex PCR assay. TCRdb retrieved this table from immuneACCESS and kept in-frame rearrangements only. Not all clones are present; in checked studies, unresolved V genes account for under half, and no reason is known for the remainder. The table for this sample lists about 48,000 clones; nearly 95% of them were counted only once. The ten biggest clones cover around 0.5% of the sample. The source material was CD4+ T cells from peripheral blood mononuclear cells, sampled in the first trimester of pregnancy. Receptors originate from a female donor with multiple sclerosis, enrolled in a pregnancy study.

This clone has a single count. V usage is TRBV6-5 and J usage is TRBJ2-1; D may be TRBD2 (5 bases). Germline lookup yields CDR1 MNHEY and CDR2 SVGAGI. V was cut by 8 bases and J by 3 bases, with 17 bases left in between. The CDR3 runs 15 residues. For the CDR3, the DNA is TGTGCCAGCTCGGAGGCGTTTGGGGTCTACAATGAGCAGTTCTTC. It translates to CASSEAFGVYNEQFF.

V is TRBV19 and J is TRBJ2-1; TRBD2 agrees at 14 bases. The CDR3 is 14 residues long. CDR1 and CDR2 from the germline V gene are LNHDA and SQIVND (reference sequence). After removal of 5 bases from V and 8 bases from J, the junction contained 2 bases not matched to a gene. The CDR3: CASSWGLAGDEQFF. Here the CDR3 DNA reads TGTGCCAGTAGTTGGGGACTAGCGGGGGATGAGCAGTTCTTC.

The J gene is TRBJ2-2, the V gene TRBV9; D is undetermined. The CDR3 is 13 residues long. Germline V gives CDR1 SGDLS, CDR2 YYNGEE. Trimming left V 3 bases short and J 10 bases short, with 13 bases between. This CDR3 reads CASSATIDKELFF. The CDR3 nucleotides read TGTGCCAGCAGCGCTACCATCGACAAGGAGCTGTTTTTT.

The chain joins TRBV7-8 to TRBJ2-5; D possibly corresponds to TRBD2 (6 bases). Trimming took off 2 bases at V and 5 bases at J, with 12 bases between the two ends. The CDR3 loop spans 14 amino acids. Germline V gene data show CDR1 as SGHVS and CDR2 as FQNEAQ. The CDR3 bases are TGTGCCAGCAGCTTAATTCTAGCGTGGGAGACCCAGTACTTC. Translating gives CASSLILAWETQYF.

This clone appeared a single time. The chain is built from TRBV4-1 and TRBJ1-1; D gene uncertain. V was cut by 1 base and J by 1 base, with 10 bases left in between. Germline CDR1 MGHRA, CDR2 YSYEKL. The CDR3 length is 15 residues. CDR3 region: CASSQGEHTNTEAFF. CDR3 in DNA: TGCGCCAGCAGCCAAGGGGAGCATACGAACACTGAAGCTTTCTTT.

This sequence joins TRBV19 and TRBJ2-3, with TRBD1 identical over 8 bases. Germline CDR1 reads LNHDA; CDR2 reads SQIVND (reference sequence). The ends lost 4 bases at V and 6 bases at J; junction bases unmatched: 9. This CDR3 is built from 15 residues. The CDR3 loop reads CASSTETGVMDTQYF. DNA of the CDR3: TGTGCCAGTAGTACCGAGACAGGGGTAATGGATACGCAGTATTTT.

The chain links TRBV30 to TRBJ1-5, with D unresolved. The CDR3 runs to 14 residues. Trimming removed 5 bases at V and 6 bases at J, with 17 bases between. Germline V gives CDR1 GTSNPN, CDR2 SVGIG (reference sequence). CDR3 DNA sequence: TGTGCCTGGGGACGTACAGAGCGGCCTCAGCCCCAGCATTTT. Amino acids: CAWGRTERPQPQHF.

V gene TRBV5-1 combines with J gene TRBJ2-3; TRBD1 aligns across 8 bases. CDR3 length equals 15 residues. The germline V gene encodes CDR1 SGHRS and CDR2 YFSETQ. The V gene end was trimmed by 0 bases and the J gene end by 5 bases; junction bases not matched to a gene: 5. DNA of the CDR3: TGCGCCAGCAGCTTGGCGACAGGGGAAATAGATACGCAGTATTTT. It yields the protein CASSLATGEIDTQYF.

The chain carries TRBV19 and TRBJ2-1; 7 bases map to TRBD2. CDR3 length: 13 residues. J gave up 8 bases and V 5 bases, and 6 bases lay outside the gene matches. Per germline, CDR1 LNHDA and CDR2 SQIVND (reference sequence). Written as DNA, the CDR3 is TGTGCCAGTAGTCGACTAGCCGTCGATGAGCAGTTCTTC. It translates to CASSRLAVDEQFF.

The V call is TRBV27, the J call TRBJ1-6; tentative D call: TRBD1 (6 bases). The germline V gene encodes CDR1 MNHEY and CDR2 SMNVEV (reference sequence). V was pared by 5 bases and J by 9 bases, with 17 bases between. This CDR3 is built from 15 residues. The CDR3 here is CASSPDRIVISPLHF. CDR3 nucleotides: TGTGCCAGCAGTCCTGACAGGATAGTAATTTCACCCCTCCACTTT.

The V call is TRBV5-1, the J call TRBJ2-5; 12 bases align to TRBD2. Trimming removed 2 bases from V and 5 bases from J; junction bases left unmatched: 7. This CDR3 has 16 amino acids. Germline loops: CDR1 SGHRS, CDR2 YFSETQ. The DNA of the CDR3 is TGCGCCAGCAGCTTAGTACTAGCGGGGGGAAGTGAGACCCAGTACTTC. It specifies CASSLVLAGGSETQYF.

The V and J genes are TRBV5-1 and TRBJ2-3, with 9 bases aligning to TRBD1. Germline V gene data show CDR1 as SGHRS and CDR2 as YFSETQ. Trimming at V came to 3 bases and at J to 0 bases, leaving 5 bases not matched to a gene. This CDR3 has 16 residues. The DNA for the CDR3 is TGCGCCAGCAGCTCCAGACAGGGGGGTAGCACAGATACGCAGTATTTT. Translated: CASSSRQGGSTDTQYF.

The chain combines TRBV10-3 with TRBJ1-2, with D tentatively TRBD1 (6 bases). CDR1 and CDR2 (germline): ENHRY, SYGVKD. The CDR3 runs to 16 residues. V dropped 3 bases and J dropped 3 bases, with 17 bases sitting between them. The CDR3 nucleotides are TGTGCCATCAGTGAAGCCCGGACAGCCACACACTATGGCTACACCTTC. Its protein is CAISEARTATHYGYTF.

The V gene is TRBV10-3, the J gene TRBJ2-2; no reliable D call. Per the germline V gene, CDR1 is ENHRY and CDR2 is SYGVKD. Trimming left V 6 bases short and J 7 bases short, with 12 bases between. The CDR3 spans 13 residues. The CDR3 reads CAIRSPLGGELFF. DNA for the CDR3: TGTGCCATCAGGAGCCCACTTGGCGGGGAGCTGTTTTTT.

CDR3 protein: CASRDSGGNNEQFF. CDR3 bases: TGTGCCAGTAGGGATAGCGGGGGGAACAATGAGCAGTTCTTC. The rearrangement links TRBV19 to TRBJ2-1; TRBD2 aligns across 10 bases. Germline values: CDR1 LNHDA, CDR2 SQIVND (reference sequence). V gave up 6 bases and J gave up 5 bases; unmatched junction bases: 4. The CDR3 covers 14 residues.

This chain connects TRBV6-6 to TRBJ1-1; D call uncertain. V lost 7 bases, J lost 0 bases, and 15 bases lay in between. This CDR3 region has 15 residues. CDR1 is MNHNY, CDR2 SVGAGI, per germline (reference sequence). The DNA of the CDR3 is TGTGCCAGCACCGACTGGGAGGAGATGAACACTGAAGCTTTCTTT. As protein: CASTDWEEMNTEAFF.

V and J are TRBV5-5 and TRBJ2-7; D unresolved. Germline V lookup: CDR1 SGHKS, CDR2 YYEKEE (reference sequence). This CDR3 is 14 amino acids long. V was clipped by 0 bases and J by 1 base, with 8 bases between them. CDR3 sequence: CASSLVGQSYEQYF. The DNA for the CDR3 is TGTGCCAGCAGCTTGGTTGGTCAGTCCTACGAGCAGTACTTC.

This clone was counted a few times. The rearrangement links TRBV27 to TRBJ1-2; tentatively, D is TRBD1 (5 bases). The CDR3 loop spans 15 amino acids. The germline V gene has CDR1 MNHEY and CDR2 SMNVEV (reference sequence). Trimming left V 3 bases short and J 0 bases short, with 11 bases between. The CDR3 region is CASSLLGRSNYGYTF. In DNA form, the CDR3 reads TGTGCCAGCAGTTTGTTGGGGCGTTCTAACTATGGCTACACCTTC.

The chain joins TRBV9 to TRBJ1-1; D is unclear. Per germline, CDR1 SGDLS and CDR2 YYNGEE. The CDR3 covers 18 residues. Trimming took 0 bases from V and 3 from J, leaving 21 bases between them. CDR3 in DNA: TGTGCCAGCAGCGTAGCAGACACCCCCCGGGAATGGGACACTGAAGCTTTCTTT. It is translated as CASSVADTPREWDTEAFF.

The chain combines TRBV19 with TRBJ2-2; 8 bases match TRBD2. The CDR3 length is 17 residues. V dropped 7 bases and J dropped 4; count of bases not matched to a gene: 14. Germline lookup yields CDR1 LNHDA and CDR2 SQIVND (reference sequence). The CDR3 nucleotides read TGTGCCAGTATAGGGCGAACGGGACTAGTGTTCACCGGGGAGCTGTTTTTT. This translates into CASIGRTGLVFTGELFF.

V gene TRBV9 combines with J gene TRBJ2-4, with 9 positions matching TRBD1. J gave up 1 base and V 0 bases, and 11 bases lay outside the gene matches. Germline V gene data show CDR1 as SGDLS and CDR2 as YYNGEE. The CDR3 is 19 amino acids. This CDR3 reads CASSVEDRGWDLAKNIQYF. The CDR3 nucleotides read TGTGCCAGCAGCGTAGAGGACAGGGGTTGGGATTTGGCCAAAAACATTCAGTACTTC. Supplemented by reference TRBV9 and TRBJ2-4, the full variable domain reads DSGVTQTPKHLITATGQRVTLRCSPRSGDLSVYWYQQSLDQGLQFLIQYYNGEERAKGNILERFSAQQFPDLHSELNLSSLELGDSALYFCASSVEDRGWDLAKNIQYFGAGTRLSVL.

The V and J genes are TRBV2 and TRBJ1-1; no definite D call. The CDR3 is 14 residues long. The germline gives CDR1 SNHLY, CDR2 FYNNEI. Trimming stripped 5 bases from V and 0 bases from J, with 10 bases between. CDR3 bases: TGTGCCAGCAGTTTTCCCGGGGTGAACACTGAAGCTTTCTTT. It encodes CASSFPGVNTEAFF. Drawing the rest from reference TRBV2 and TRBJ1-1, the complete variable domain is EPEVTQTPSHQVTQMGQEVILRCVPISNHLYFYWYRQILGQKVEFLVSFYNNEISEKSEIFDDQFSVERPDGSNFTLKIRSTKLEDSAMYFCASSFPGVNTEAFFGQGTRLTVV.